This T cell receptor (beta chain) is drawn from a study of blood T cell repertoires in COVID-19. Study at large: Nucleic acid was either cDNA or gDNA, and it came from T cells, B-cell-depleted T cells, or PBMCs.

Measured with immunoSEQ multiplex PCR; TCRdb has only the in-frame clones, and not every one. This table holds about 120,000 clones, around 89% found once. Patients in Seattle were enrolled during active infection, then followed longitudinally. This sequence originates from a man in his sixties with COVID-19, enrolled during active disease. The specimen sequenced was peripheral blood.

CDR3: CASSQTPGRSGGYTF. CDR3 nucleotides: TGTGCCAGCAGTCAAACTCCAGGCCGCAGTGGTGGCTACACCTTC. The chain has TRBV4-2 and TRBJ1-2; D not certain. Germline assignment: CDR1 LGHNA and CDR2 YNFKEQ. V was cut by 6 bases and J by 7 bases, with 21 bases left in between. This CDR3 is 15 amino acids long.